This T cell receptor (beta chain) came from a study of blood T cell repertoires in COVID-19. Study summary: Nucleic acid was either cDNA or gDNA, and it came from T cells, B-cell-depleted T cells, or PBMCs.

Germline loops: CDR1 SGHTA, CDR2 FQGNSA. V lost 1 base to trimming and J lost 7 bases; unmatched junction nucleotides: 6. The CDR3 loop spans 15 amino acids. The table came from immunoSEQ multiplex PCR; TCRdb's copy has only in-frame clones and leaves some out. Counted here are some 420,000 clones, over 75% occurring once; the ten biggest clones make up about 1.1%. Participants were aged about 18 to 100 years from 24 US areas. Cohort placement rested on clinical history that participants reported themselves. Sequenced sample: PBMCs or T cells enriched from blood (not recorded which). The receptor comes from a man aged 30-40 years who had recovered from COVID-19. The chain has TRBV7-2 and TRBJ1-5, with 8 bases that match TRBD1. As DNA, the CDR3 is TGTGCCAGCAGCTTAGGGACAGGGCCCGGGCAGCCCCAGCATTTT. This gives the protein CASSLGTGPGQPQHF.